This paragraph covers one T cell receptor (beta chain) sequence. These data come from a study of blood T cell repertoires in COVID-19. V was clipped by 0 bases and J by 2 bases, with 11 bases between them. The CDR3 is made up of 16 amino acids. The germline gives CDR1 MNHEY, CDR2 SVGEGT. Methods used by the authors: Reference gene primer amplification gave nucleated cell count estimates. Data came from immunoSEQ multiplex PCR; TCRdb stores just in-frame clones and leaves some out. The DNA was the basis for D and trimming; V, J and clone size are from that table. This table holds roughly 180,000 clones, roughly 88% found once. Patients at the Seattle site were enrolled during active infection and followed longitudinally.

Sequences were obtained from peripheral blood. J is TRBJ1-5 and V is TRBV6-2 or TRBV6-3; D is unresolved. The clonotype was recovered from a man at least 80 years old with COVID-19, enrolled during active disease. The CDR3 sequence is CASSYSPGLGNQPQHF. The CDR3 DNA reads TGTGCCAGCAGTTACTCACCCGGGTTGGGCAATCAGCCCCAGCATTTT.